This TCR beta chain was observed in a study of cytomegalovirus exposure and HLA in healthy donors. Study observations and caveats: Association of a missense DCLRE1C variant with TCR beta V- and J-gene trimming was reported in a later analysis. It was in a later analysis that TCR association rates were seen to vary by HLA locus, highest for DRB1 and lowest for HLA-C.

The CDR3 loop spans 14 amino acids. J lost 6 bases, V lost 5 bases, and 5 bases had no gene match. Germline CDR1 and CDR2: MNHEY and SVGAGI. Comment on this clone: What it binds is not known.

Primers for the PCR totalled 60 Vbeta and 13 Jbeta. Assay: immunoSEQ multiplex PCR; the TCRdb copy retains only in-frame clones and omits some. The data hold about 220,000 clones, with approximately 88% observed a single time. The gene calls are TRBV6-5 and TRBJ2-1; 9 bases agree with TRBD1. The receptor comes from a boy between 2 and 10 years old in good health and CMV-seronegative. The sequencing input was PBMCs. DNA for the CDR3: TGTGCCAGCAGTGTGGGACAGGGTGGCAATGAGCAGTTCTTC. Residues: CASSVGQGGNEQFF.